This note documents a single TCR beta chain sequence. The target antigen is unknown. Looked up from germline, CDR1 is SGHNT and CDR2 is YENEEA. Deletions cut 6 bases from V and 6 bases from J, with 12 bases between. This CDR3 spans 12 amino acids. The data belong to a study of T-cell memory formation after mild COVID-19. From the 5' RACE reads, TCRdb called clonotypes with MiXCR, one entry per CDR3 protein. The sample consists of roughly 620,000 distinct CDR3 sequences, over 15% of them appearing once. Broader study findings: A second wave expanding day 15 to 37 was CD4+-biased; contracting clones were balanced.

The chain has TRBV11-3 and TRBJ2-7; TRBD1 is a possible D gene (8 bases). Sequencing was done on a sample of PBMCs or a T cell subset sorted from them (not recorded which). The origin of this receptor is an adult woman who had mild COVID-19 (a few samples of this study predate the infection). Cell type and time point are not known. The CDR3 DNA sequence: TGTGCCAGCAGACAGGGGGGGGCCGAGCAGTACTTC. Translating gives CASRQGGAEQYF. The full variable domain, its missing parts supplied by reference TRBV11-3 and TRBJ2-7, is EAGVVQSPRYKIIEKKQPVAFWCNPISGHNTLYWYLQNLGQGPELLIRYENEEAVDDSQLPKDRFSAERLKGVDSTLKIQPAELGDSAVYLCASRQGGAEQYFGPGTRLTVT.